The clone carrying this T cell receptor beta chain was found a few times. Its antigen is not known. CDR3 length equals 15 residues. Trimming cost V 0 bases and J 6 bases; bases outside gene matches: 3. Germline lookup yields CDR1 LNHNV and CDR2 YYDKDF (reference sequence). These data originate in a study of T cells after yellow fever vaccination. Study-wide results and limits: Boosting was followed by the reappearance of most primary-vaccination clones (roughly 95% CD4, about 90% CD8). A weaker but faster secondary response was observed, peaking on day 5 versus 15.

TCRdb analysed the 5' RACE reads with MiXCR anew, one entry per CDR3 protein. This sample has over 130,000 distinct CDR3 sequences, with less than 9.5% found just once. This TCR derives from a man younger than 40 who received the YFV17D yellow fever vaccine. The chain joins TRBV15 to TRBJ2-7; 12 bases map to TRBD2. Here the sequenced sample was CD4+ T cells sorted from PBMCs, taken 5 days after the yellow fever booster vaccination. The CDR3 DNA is TGTGCCACCAGCAGAGAGACTAGCGGGAGTGGCGAGCAGTACTTC. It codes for CATSRETSGSGEQYF.